What follows describes a single T cell receptor (beta chain). A second PCR of about 7 to 11 cycles used a sample-barcoded 5' primer and a J-beta primer mix. A 12-random-nucleotide template-switch adaptor tagged each cDNA molecule. TCRdb called the 5' RACE reads again in MiXCR, with one record for every CDR3 protein. The repertoire includes about 800,000 distinct CDR3 sequences, roughly 25% of them detected once, and 3% to 4% sits in the top ten. This entry is derived from a study of blood T cells in healthy people across ages. Germline loops: CDR1 LNHNV, CDR2 YYDKDF (reference sequence). V lost 5 bases, J lost 2 bases, and 12 bases stayed unmatched. The CDR3 consists of 17 residues. The sample was also reused in another study, on T cells of mothers and their children.

This chain connects TRBV15 to TRBJ2-7, with 10 nucleotides matching TRBD1. The sample consisted of blood. The TCR originated in a boy younger than 18 in good health. The CDR3 sequence is CATSSLLGTGAAYEQYF. The CDR3 DNA reads as TGTGCCACCAGCTCATTACTTGGGACAGGGGCGGCCTACGAGCAGTACTTC.